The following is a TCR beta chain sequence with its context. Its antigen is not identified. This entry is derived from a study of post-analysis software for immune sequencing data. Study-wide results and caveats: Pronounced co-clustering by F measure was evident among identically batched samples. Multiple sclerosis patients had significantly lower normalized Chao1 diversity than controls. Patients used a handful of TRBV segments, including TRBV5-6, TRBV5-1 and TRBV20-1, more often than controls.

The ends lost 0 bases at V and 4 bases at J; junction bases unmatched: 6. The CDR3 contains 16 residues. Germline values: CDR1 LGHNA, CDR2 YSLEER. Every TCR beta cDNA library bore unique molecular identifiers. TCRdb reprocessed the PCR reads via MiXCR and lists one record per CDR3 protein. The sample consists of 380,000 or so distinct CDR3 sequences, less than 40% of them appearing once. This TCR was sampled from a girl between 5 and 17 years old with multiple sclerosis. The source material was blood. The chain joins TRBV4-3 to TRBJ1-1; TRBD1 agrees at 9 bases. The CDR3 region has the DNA TGCGCCAGCAGCCAAGAAGCTGGGGACAGGGCCACTGAAGCTTTCTTT. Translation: CASSQEAGDRATEAFF.